The next 15 T cell receptor beta chains were all read from a single sample in a study of cytomegalovirus exposure and HLA in healthy donors. The primer mix had 60 Vbeta and 13 Jbeta primers. The method was immunoSEQ multiplex PCR; TCRdb's version includes in-frame clones alone and lacks a portion of them. The table records 180,000 or so clones, approximately 81% of them present only once. Sequencing input: PBMCs. These receptors came from a woman aged 18-29 years in good health and CMV-seronegative.

The genes are TRBV5-4 and TRBJ2-7; 10 nucleotides line up with TRBD2. Germline V CDR1 and CDR2: SGHNT, YYREEE (reference sequence). The CDR3 spans 14 residues. V dropped 5 bases and J dropped 3; count of bases not matched to a gene: 5. The CDR3 reads CASRGWTSGYEQYF. The DNA of the CDR3 is TGTGCCAGCAGGGGGTGGACTAGCGGCTACGAGCAGTACTTC.

This clone was counted a single time. The V and J genes are TRBV7-8 and TRBJ2-1; tentatively, D is TRBD1 (6 bases). The V end was cut by 3 bases, the J end by 4 bases, with 13 bases between. Germline CDR1 is SGHVS and CDR2 is FQNEAQ. The CDR3 spans 15 residues. The CDR3 DNA sequence: TGTGCCAGCAGCTTTGAGGCGAGGGGGTACAATGAGCAGTTCTTC. It yields the protein CASSFEARGYNEQFF.

Of note for this clone: Distinct nucleotide sequences in the sample also encode this CDR3. The rearrangement joins TRBV5-4 to TRBJ2-2; tentatively, D is TRBD2 (5 bases). V was cut by 1 base and J by 4 bases, with 11 bases left in between. Germline V gene data show CDR1 as SGHNT and CDR2 as YYREEE (reference sequence). The CDR3 has 15 residues. DNA of the CDR3: TGTGCCAGCAGCTTGTATGGGAGATCCACCGGGGAGCTGTTTTTT. Protein product: CASSLYGRSTGELFF.

This chain links TRBV2 with TRBJ2-5; TRBD2 aligns across 7 bases. V lost 4 bases and J lost 6; bases outside the gene matches: 5. The V gene's germline CDR1 is SNHLY and CDR2 FYNNEI. This CDR3 spans 13 amino acids. The CDR3 is CASSVGLLKTQYF. The CDR3 nucleotides read TGTGCCAGCAGTGTGGGACTACTTAAGACCCAGTACTTC.

This clone was detected only a few times. The J gene is TRBJ1-5, the V gene TRBV7-9; D possibly corresponds to TRBD1 (6 bases). The CDR3 is 14 residues long. In germline, CDR1 is SEHNR, CDR2 FQNEAQ (reference sequence). V lost 3 bases, J lost 11 bases, and 17 bases lay in between. CDR3 loop: CASSLGHRLGAQHF. The CDR3 bases are TGTGCCAGCAGCTTGGGACACCGCCTTGGAGCCCAGCATTTT.

The CDR3: CASSLSGSGLNEQFF. The CDR3, as DNA: TGTGCCAGCAGCTTAAGCGGGAGTGGATTGAATGAGCAGTTCTTC. The chain combines TRBV9 with TRBJ2-1, with TRBD2 identical over 8 bases. The CDR3 has 15 residues. With V trimmed by 4 bases and J by 7 bases, 10 bases remained unmatched. In germline, CDR1 is SGDLS, CDR2 YYNGEE. Full variable domain (rest looked up from reference TRBV9 and TRBJ2-1): DSGVTQTPKHLITATGQRVTLRCSPRSGDLSVYWYQQSLDQGLQFLIQYYNGEERAKGNILERFSAQQFPDLHSELNLSSLELGDSALYFCASSLSGSGLNEQFFGPGTRLTVL.

The gene calls are TRBV7-6 and TRBJ1-5, with no clear D. The CDR3 is 13 amino acids. Between the trimmed V and J ends, which lost 1 base and 7 bases, there was a span of 8 bases. Germline assignment: CDR1 SGHVS and CDR2 FNYEAQ. CDR3 residues: CASSLGRGQPQHF. The DNA for the CDR3 is TGTGCCAGCAGCTTAGGCCGCGGACAGCCCCAGCATTTT.

This clone was detected only a few times. The identical CDR3 is also encoded by other nucleotide sequences in the sample. This chain joins TRBV9 and TRBJ2-1; 9 positions match TRBD2. The CDR3 loop spans 15 amino acids. V was pared by 2 bases and J by 6 bases, with 6 bases of the junction left unmatched. The germline V gene has CDR1 SGDLS and CDR2 YYNGEE. This CDR3 is CASSVSSGRSNEQFF. In DNA form, the CDR3 reads TGTGCCAGCAGCGTCTCCAGCGGGAGGAGCAATGAGCAGTTCTTC.

The rearrangement joins TRBV28 to TRBJ1-1, with 7 bases aligning to TRBD1. This CDR3 contains 15 residues. Germline V CDR1 and CDR2: MDHEN, SYDVKM. The ends lost 5 bases at V and 0 bases at J; junction bases unmatched: 6. CDR3 nucleotides: TGTGCCAGCAGTCCTCCGGACAGGCTGAACACTGAAGCTTTCTTT. Translated: CASSPPDRLNTEAFF.

This clone was recorded a few times. The chain links TRBV6-6 to TRBJ2-7; 7 bases fit TRBD2. This CDR3 has 13 residues. Per the germline V gene, CDR1 is MNHNY and CDR2 is SVGAGI (reference sequence). The chain's CDR3 is CSVGGWAGYEQYF. In DNA, the CDR3 is TGTTCCGTCGGGGGGTGGGCCGGCTACGAGCAGTACTTC.

The chain is built from TRBV28 and TRBJ2-7; 10 bases line up with TRBD2. This CDR3 region has 21 residues. V lost 2 bases and J lost 3; bases outside the gene matches: 22. Per germline, CDR1 MDHEN and CDR2 SYDVKM. The CDR3 DNA reads TGTGCCAGCAGTTTAATTTATTCGGTGGTAGCGGGAGGACGACATTACTACGAGCAGTACTTC. Its translation is CASSLIYSVVAGGRHYYEQYF.

This chain joins TRBV21-1 and TRBJ1-3; the table's D call TRBD1 went unverified against the DNA. TRBV21-1 is given as a pseudogene. CDR3 size: 16 residues. The CDR3 loop is CASSKGQGRLLNTIYF. The DNA of the CDR3 is TGTGCCAGCAGCAAAGGACAGGGTCGGCTTTTAAACACCATATATTTT.

V and J are TRBV27 and TRBJ2-7; D remains unclear. The CDR3 has 15 residues. The germline V and J ends were trimmed by 2 bases and 2 bases, with 13 bases remaining between them. Germline V gene lookup returns CDR1 MNHEY and CDR2 SMNVEV (reference sequence). The CDR3 loop is CASSLNSHSPYEQYF. In DNA form, the CDR3 reads TGTGCCAGCAGTTTAAACAGCCACTCTCCCTACGAGCAGTACTTC.

The V gene is TRBV28, the J gene TRBJ1-3; D unresolved. The CDR3 runs 18 residues. V lost 3 bases and J 0 bases, leaving 18 bases between the germline ends. The V gene's germline CDR1 is MDHEN and CDR2 SYDVKM. The CDR3 region has the DNA TGTGCCAGCAGTTTGAGGGCCGAAACGACCTTCTCTGGAAACACCATATATTTT. The encoded protein is CASSLRAETTFSGNTIYF.

The V gene is TRBV19, the J gene TRBJ2-1; D possibly corresponds to TRBD1 (5 bases). Germline V lookup: CDR1 LNHDA, CDR2 SQIVND (reference sequence). The CDR3 runs to 15 residues. V was pared by 5 bases and J by 0 bases, with 11 bases between. CDR3 sequence (DNA): TGTGCCAGTAGTCCCCGCCAGGGCTCCTACAATGAGCAGTTCTTC. Translating gives CASSPRQGSYNEQFF.